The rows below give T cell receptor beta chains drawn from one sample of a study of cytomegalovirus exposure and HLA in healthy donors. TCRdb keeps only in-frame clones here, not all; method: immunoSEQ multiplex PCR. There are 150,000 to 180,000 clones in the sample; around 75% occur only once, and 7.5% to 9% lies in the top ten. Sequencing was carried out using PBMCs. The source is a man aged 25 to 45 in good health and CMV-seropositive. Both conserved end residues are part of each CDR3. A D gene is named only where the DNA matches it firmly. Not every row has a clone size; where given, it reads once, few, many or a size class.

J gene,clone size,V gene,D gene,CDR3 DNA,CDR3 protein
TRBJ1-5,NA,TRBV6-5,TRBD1,TGTGCCAGCAGTTACTCAGGACAGGGGAGTCAGCCCCAGCATTTT,CASSYSGQGSQPQHF
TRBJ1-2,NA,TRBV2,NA,TGTGCCAGCAGCCTTACGGGGGATAACTATGGCTACACCTTC,CASSLTGDNYGYTF
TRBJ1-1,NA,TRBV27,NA,TGTGCCAGCAGTTTTAATACGGGGAACACTGAAGCTTTCTTT,CASSFNTGNTEAFF
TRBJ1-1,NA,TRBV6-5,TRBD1,TGTGCCAGCAGTTACTCGACAGGGGGCTACACTGAAGCTTTCTTT,CASSYSTGGYTEAFF
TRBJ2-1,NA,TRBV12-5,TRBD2,TGTGCTAGTGTCCCCTCTAGCGGGACATACAATGAGCAGTTCTTC,CASVPSSGTYNEQFF
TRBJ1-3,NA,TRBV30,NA,TGTGCCTGGAGTTCCGGGAACTCTGGAAACACCATATATTTT,CAWSSGNSGNTIYF
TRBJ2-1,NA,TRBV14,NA,TGTGCCAGCAGCCAAGTCTCGAGGGCCTCCTACAATGAGCAGTTCTTC,CASSQVSRASYNEQFF
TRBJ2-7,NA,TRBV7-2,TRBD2,TGTGCCAGCAGCGTGCAACTAGCGGGAGAGCAGTACTTC,CASSVQLAGEQYF
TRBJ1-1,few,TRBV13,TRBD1,TGTGCCAGCAGCTACCGGGGACAGGCTAACACTGAAGCTTTCTTT,CASSYRGQANTEAFF
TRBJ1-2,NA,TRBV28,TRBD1,TGTGCCAGTCGGGACAGCCTGGGAGGTGGCTACACCTTC,CASRDSLGGGYTF
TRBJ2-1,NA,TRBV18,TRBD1,TGTGCCAGCTCCCGGCCGGGACAGGGATTAGCATCCTACAATGAGCAGTTCTTC,CASSRPGQGLASYNEQFF
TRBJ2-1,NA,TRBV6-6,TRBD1,TGTGCCAGCAGACGACTGACAGGGTCGTCGAAGTTCTTC,CASRRLTGSSKFF
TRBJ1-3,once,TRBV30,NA,TGTGCCTGGAGGTCCGACAGCGACTCTGGAAACACCATATATTTT,CAWRSDSDSGNTIYF
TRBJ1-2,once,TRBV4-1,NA,TGCGCCAGCAGCCAAGATGGCAGGGAACCTAACTATGGCTACACCTTC,CASSQDGREPNYGYTF
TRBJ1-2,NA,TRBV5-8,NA,TGTGCCAGCAATGTCGCCTTAGGCCGACTTGAGGGCTACACCTTC,CASNVALGRLEGYTF
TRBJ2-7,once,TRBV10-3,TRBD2,TGTGCCATCAGACCTAAGGGACTAGCGGGGATCACCTACGAGCAGTACTTC,CAIRPKGLAGITYEQYF
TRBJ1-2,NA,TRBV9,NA,TGTGCCAGCAGCGTAGGGGGAGACTATGGCTACACCTTC,CASSVGGDYGYTF
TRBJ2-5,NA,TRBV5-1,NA,TGCGCCAGCAGCCAACTCCGCCAAGAGACCCAGTACTTC,CASSQLRQETQYF
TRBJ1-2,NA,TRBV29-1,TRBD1,TGCAGCGTTGTCTTGGACAGGGACTATGGCTACACCTTC,CSVVLDRDYGYTF
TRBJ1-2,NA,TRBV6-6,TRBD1,TGTGCCAGCAGTTACGTCGGACAGGGGGCGCGGGCTGTCTACACCTTC,CASSYVGQGARAVYTF